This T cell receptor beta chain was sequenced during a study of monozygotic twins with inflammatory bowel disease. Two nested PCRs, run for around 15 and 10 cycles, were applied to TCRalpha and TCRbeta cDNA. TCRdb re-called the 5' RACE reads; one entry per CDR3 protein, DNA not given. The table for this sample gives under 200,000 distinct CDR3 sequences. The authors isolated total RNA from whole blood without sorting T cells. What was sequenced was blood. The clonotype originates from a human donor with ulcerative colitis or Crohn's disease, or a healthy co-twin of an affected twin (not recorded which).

The chain's CDR3 is CSVEGGASNYGYTF. The chain links TRBV29-1 to TRBJ1-2. The germline CDR1 and CDR2 sequences are SQVTM and ANQGSEA. The CDR3 has 14 amino acids.